The 9 T cell receptor beta chains below come from one sample, sequenced in a study of cytomegalovirus exposure and HLA in healthy donors. Primers for the PCR totalled 60 Vbeta and 13 Jbeta. Clones were sequenced by immunoSEQ multiplex PCR, and TCRdb holds only the in-frame ones, with some missing. The profile shows approximately 240,000 clones, around 80% of them singletons. Sample: PBMCs. The source of these receptors is a woman aged 40-49 years in good health and CMV-seropositive.

The rearrangement uses TRBV4-3 and TRBJ2-3; 10 nucleotides line up with TRBD1. The CDR3 length is 15 residues. In germline, CDR1 is LGHNA, CDR2 YSLEER. J was trimmed by 4 bases and V by 4 bases; bases with no gene match: 5. CDR3 region: CASSRGTGAADTQYF. The CDR3 DNA reads TGCGCCAGCAGCCGAGGGACAGGGGCGGCAGATACGCAGTATTTT.

The chain is built from TRBV7-2 and TRBJ1-3; TRBD1 is a possible D gene (5 bases). From germline, CDR1 is SGHTA and CDR2 FQGNSA. This CDR3 is built from 16 residues. Trimming pared 5 bases from V and 0 bases from J, leaving 14 bases between. Here the CDR3 reads CASSPRQLNSGNTIYF. Here the CDR3 DNA reads TGTGCCAGCAGCCCTAGACAGCTGAACTCTGGAAACACCATATATTTT.

The chain joins TRBV5-1 to TRBJ1-2; possibly TRBD1 for D (5 bases). Germline values: CDR1 SGHRS, CDR2 YFSETQ. The germline V and J ends were trimmed by 0 bases and 4 bases, with 13 bases remaining between them. CDR3 length equals 15 residues. CDR3 sequence reads: CASSLERTQFYGYTF. CDR3 nucleotides: TGCGCCAGCAGCTTGGAGAGGACACAATTCTATGGCTACACCTTC.

The rearrangement joins TRBV9 to TRBJ1-3, with TRBD1 as a possible D gene (5 bases). V shed 2 bases and J shed 8 bases, with 14 bases lying between them. This CDR3 is 14 amino acids long. CDR1 and CDR2 (germline): SGDLS, YYNGEE. CDR3 nucleotides: TGTGCCAGCAGCGTTAGTCAGGGAGGTCACACCATATATTTT. Its translation: CASSVSQGGHTIYF.

V and J are TRBV10-3 and TRBJ1-1, with D hard to call. V lost 5 bases to trimming and J lost 1 base, with 2 bases between them. CDR1 ENHRY and CDR2 SYGVKD come from the germline V gene. The CDR3 covers 11 residues. The CDR3 region is CAISQNTEAFF. In DNA, the CDR3 is TGTGCCATCAGTCAGAACACTGAAGCTTTCTTT.

The chain joins TRBV29-1 to TRBJ2-7, with 9 bases aligning to TRBD1. Unmatched junction bases numbered 8, after V lost 4 bases and J lost 7 bases. Per germline, CDR1 SQVTM and CDR2 ANQGSEA. There are 13 residues in the CDR3. The CDR3 sequence is CSVGDRALREQYF. For the CDR3, the DNA is TGCAGCGTTGGGGACAGGGCTTTACGGGAGCAGTACTTC.

V usage is TRBV4-1 and J usage is TRBJ2-3; 10 bases map to TRBD1. The CDR3 consists of 16 residues. Trimming took 4 bases from V and 4 from J; bases not matched to a gene: 8. Germline V gene sequence: CDR1 MGHRA, CDR2 YSYEKL. This CDR3 is CASSPYGDRGADTQYF. DNA for the CDR3: TGCGCCAGCAGCCCGTACGGGGACAGGGGCGCAGATACGCAGTATTTT.

The genes are TRBV6-5 and TRBJ2-7, with 8 positions matching TRBD1. V was clipped by 2 bases and J by 4 bases; unmatched bases: 7. CDR3 length: 15 amino acids. CDR1 is MNHEY, CDR2 SVGAGI, per germline. CDR3: CASSYMTGDGYEQYF. The CDR3 bases are TGTGCCAGCAGTTACATGACAGGGGACGGGTACGAGCAGTACTTC.

This clone appeared a single time. This chain connects TRBV12-5 to TRBJ2-5; a weak D match, TRBD2 (7 bases). The CDR3 covers 14 residues. The V end lost 9 bases, the J end lost 1 base, and 15 bases lay between the germline ends. CDR1 and CDR2 (germline): LGHNT, FRNRAP. CDR3 nucleotide sequence: TGTGCTAGCGGTCCCCGGGGGGCCCAAGAGACCCAGTACTTC. Its translation: CASGPRGAQETQYF.